A single sample gave rise to the 23 T cell receptor beta chains below, sequenced in a study of Graves' ophthalmopathy and Graves' hyperthyroidism. The authors amplified TCR beta CDR3 regions, and they did so from RNA transcripts for repertoire sequencing. After a first-round RT-PCR with HTBI primers, a second-round multiplex PCR was run. Using its own MiXCR run on the multiplex PCR reads, TCRdb lists one record per CDR3 protein. The sample lists 260,000 or so distinct CDR3 sequences, around 42% seen once, with roughly 45% in the top ten. The sample was peripheral blood. These receptors originate from an adult man with Graves' ophthalmopathy.

This clonotype has more than one count but fewer than ten. The genes are TRBV25-1 and TRBJ2-2; D gene ambiguous. The CDR3 contains 14 residues. Germline assignment: CDR1 MGHDK and CDR2 SYGVNS. The V and J ends lost 2 bases and 3 bases respectively, with 7 bases between them. The CDR3 spells CASSEGTYTGELFF. The CDR3 bases are TGTGCCAGCAGTGAAGGAACTTACACCGGGGAGCTGTTTTTT.

This chain connects TRBV9 to TRBJ2-5; D is ambiguous. Trimming shortened V by 4 bases and J by 1 base, and 8 bases separated the two germline ends. Per germline, CDR1 SGDLS and CDR2 YYNGEE. The CDR3 has 13 residues. Here the CDR3 DNA reads TGTGCCAGCAGCCCCCTATCCCAAGAGACCCAGTACTTC. Amino acid sequence: CASSPLSQETQYF.

The CDR3 nucleotides are TGTGCCAGCAGCGTAGACACAGGGAAGCTGGAGACCCAGTACTTC. Translation gives CASSVDTGKLETQYF. The chain is built from TRBV9 and TRBJ2-5; maybe TRBD1 (6 bases). This CDR3 has 15 amino acids. The germline CDR1 and CDR2 sequences are SGDLS and YYNGEE. Trimming stripped 0 bases from V and 5 bases from J, with 14 bases between.

The V call is TRBV24-1, the J call TRBJ2-6, with TRBD2 matching over 12 bases. This CDR3 contains 18 residues. The germline gives CDR1 KGHDR, CDR2 SFDVKD. The ends lost 3 bases at V and 2 bases at J; junction bases unmatched: 4. The CDR3 DNA sequence: TGTGCCACCAGTGATCCTCTAGCGGGAGGGCCTGGGGCCAACGTCCTGACTTTC. Its translation is CATSDPLAGGPGANVLTF.

The chain has TRBV5-1 and TRBJ2-5, with TRBD1 identical over 7 bases. The CDR3 is made up of 15 amino acids. CDR1 and CDR2 from the germline V gene are SGHRS and YFSETQ. V trimming: 7 bases; J trimming: 4 bases; junction bases outside the gene matches: 13. The CDR3 is CASGVGGQAGETQYF. CDR3 nucleotides: TGCGCCAGCGGCGTAGGAGGACAGGCCGGAGAGACCCAGTACTTC.

V usage is TRBV20-1 and J usage is TRBJ1-6; 8 bases fit TRBD1. V lost 5 bases and J lost 9; bases outside the gene matches: 12. Germline CDR1 DFQATT, CDR2 SNEGSKA (reference sequence). The CDR3 length is 15 residues. CDR3 nucleotides: TGCAGTGCTCCATTTCAGGGGGCGAGGGGTTCACCCCTCCACTTT. This encodes CSAPFQGARGSPLHF.

The rearrangement uses TRBV7-9 and TRBJ2-5, with 9 bases that match TRBD1. Looked up from germline, CDR1 is SEHNR and CDR2 is FQNEAQ (reference sequence). V lost 0 bases, J lost 5 bases, and 7 bases stayed unmatched. This CDR3 is built from 16 residues. CDR3 bases: TGTGCCAGCAGCTTAGCCCTCGGGACAGGGATGGAGACCCAGTACTTC. Its translation is CASSLALGTGMETQYF.

In this sample, this clonotype turned up a few times. V usage is TRBV7-8 and J usage is TRBJ1-2, with TRBD1 matching 9 bases. V shed 5 bases and J 4 bases; nucleotides not matched to a gene: 8. The CDR3 extends over 15 amino acids. Germline CDR1 reads SGHVS; CDR2 reads FQNEAQ. The chain's CDR3 is CASSRGQGPLYGYTF. In DNA, the CDR3 is TGTGCCAGCAGCCGAGGACAGGGGCCCCTCTATGGCTACACCTTC.

This CDR3 is CASSPRLAGGRNTQYF. The CDR3 DNA sequence: TGTGCCAGTAGTCCACGTCTAGCGGGAGGAAGAAATACGCAGTATTTT. The V call is TRBV19, the J call TRBJ2-3; 11 bases match TRBD2. Germline CDR1 LNHDA, CDR2 SQIVND (reference sequence). The V gene end was trimmed by 5 bases and the J gene end by 7 bases; junction bases not matched to a gene: 11. CDR3 length equals 16 residues.

This clonotype showed up just a few times. V and J are TRBV9 and TRBJ1-2, with D perhaps matching TRBD1 (6 bases). This CDR3 has 16 residues. Looked up from germline, CDR1 is SGDLS and CDR2 is YYNGEE. Trimming took 0 bases from V and 2 from J, leaving 14 bases between them. In DNA, the CDR3 is TGTGCCAGCAGCGTAGCCCCCGGGACAACCAACTATGGCTACACCTTC. Its translation is CASSVAPGTTNYGYTF.

This clonotype was counted only a few times. The chain employs TRBV29-1 and TRBJ2-7; D unclear. The CDR3 loop spans 13 amino acids. Germline CDR1 reads SQVTM; CDR2 reads ANQGSEA. V lost 2 bases and J lost 1, with 9 bases in between. This chain's CDR3 is CSVETDGSYEQYF. The DNA of the CDR3 is TGCAGCGTTGAAACTGACGGATCCTACGAGCAGTACTTC.

This clonotype was observed a handful of times. The rearrangement joins TRBV14 to TRBJ2-7, with 8 bases matching TRBD1. Trimming removed 1 base from V and 0 bases from J; junction bases left unmatched: 2. Germline values: CDR1 SGHDN, CDR2 FVKESK. This CDR3 is built from 15 residues. The DNA of the CDR3 is TGTGCCAGCAGCCAAGGGACAGGGACCTCCTACGAGCAGTACTTC. Translation: CASSQGTGTSYEQYF.

DNA of the CDR3: TGTGCCAGCAGCGCTCCTGTGTCTGGAAACACCATATATTTT. Translated: CASSAPVSGNTIYF. The chain couples TRBV6-2 or TRBV6-3 to TRBJ1-3; D gene unclear. The V and J ends lost 6 bases and 1 base respectively, with 10 bases between them. Germline V CDR1 and CDR2: MNHEY, SVGEGT. The CDR3 is made up of 14 amino acids.

Comment on this clonotype: A much larger clone differs from this one at a single base, so this may be a read error. The chain joins TRBV10-1 to TRBJ1-2; D unclear. Looked up from germline, CDR1 is WNHNN and CDR2 is SYGVQD (reference sequence). The CDR3 has 11 amino acids. The CDR3 sequence is CAHVANCGYTF. The CDR3 DNA reads as TGCGCCCACGTGGCTAACTGTGGCTACACCTTC.

In DNA, the CDR3 is TGCAGTGCTATCCGACTAGCGGGGGCGGATACGCAGTATTTT. As protein: CSAIRLAGADTQYF. The chain couples TRBV20-1 to TRBJ2-3, with 12 bases fitting TRBD2. The germline V gene has CDR1 DFQATT and CDR2 SNEGSKA (reference sequence). CDR3 length: 14 amino acids. V lost 4 bases, J lost 6 bases, and 5 bases stayed unmatched.

The V gene is TRBV9, the J gene TRBJ1-5; 7 bases fit TRBD1. In germline, CDR1 is SGDLS, CDR2 YYNGEE. The CDR3 has 15 residues. Trimming took 5 bases from V and 4 from J; bases not matched to a gene: 9. CDR3 nucleotides: TGTGCCAGCAGTGCTACCGGGACAGCAAATCAGCCCCAGCATTTT. It translates to CASSATGTANQPQHF.

The CDR3 region is CASRGGIGSPLHF. CDR3 coding DNA: TGTGCCAGCAGAGGGGGGATTGGTTCACCCCTCCACTTT. The genes are TRBV25-1 and TRBJ1-6; possible D gene TRBD1, 6 bases. CDR3 size: 13 residues. Trimming removed 6 bases at V and 9 bases at J, with 12 bases between. Germline CDR1 reads MGHDK; CDR2 reads SYGVNS. Using reference TRBV25-1 and TRBJ1-6 for the parts outside the CDR3, the full variable domain is EADIYQTPRYLVIGTGKKITLECSQTMGHDKMYWYQQDPGMELHLIHYSYGVNSTEKGDLSSESTVSRIRTEHFPLTLESARPSHTSQYLCASRGGIGSPLHFGNGTRLTVT.

This clonotype showed up just once. V is TRBV20-1 and J is TRBJ1-5; D is ambiguous. Trimming shortened V by 5 bases and J by 4 bases, and 9 bases separated the two germline ends. Germline V gene data show CDR1 as DFQATT and CDR2 as SNEGSKA (reference sequence). This CDR3 spans 12 amino acids. The chain's CDR3 is CSAADVNQPQHF. For the CDR3, the DNA is TGCAGTGCTGCAGATGTAAATCAGCCCCAGCATTTT.

The genes are TRBV6-6 and TRBJ2-7; D gene ambiguous. Trimming took 5 bases from V and 3 from J, leaving 5 bases between them. Germline loops: CDR1 MNHNY, CDR2 SVGAGI (reference sequence). The CDR3 totals 11 residues. The CDR3 here is CASSDFYEQYF. CDR3 coding DNA: TGTGCCAGCAGTGATTTCTACGAGCAGTACTTC.

The V and J genes are TRBV7-9 and TRBJ2-7; a possible D gene is TRBD2 (7 bases). V shed 1 base and J shed 1 base, with 17 bases lying between them. CDR1 is SEHNR, CDR2 FQNEAQ, per germline (reference sequence). The CDR3 is made up of 17 amino acids. The CDR3 region has the DNA TGTGCCAGCAGCTTAGATCTTTTGGGGGGGCGATCCTACGAGCAGTACTTC. Amino acid sequence: CASSLDLLGGRSYEQYF.

This chain joins TRBV7-9 and TRBJ2-7; tentative D call: TRBD2 (5 bases). There are 14 residues in the CDR3. The V end lost 5 bases, the J end lost 3 bases, and 14 bases lay between the germline ends. Germline V lookup: CDR1 SEHNR, CDR2 FQNEAQ (reference sequence). CDR3: CASSQATSSYEQYF. CDR3 in DNA: TGTGCCAGCAGCCAAGCCACTAGTAGCTACGAGCAGTACTTC.

The chain has TRBV5-1 and TRBJ1-6; 8 bases fit TRBD1. CDR1 is SGHRS, CDR2 YFSETQ, per germline. CDR3 length: 14 residues. V shed 5 bases and J 8 bases; nucleotides not matched to a gene: 6. CDR3 in DNA: TGCGCCAGCAGAAGAACAGGGGGGGATTCACCCCTCCACTTT. Translated, it gives CASRRTGGDSPLHF.

V and J are TRBV7-8 and TRBJ1-5; D gene ambiguous. CDR3 length: 16 residues. Germline CDR1 is SGHVS and CDR2 is FQNEAQ. V was cut by 0 bases and J by 0 bases, with 9 bases left in between. The CDR3 DNA is TGTGCCAGCAGCTTAGCGGGTAGAAATAGCAATCAGCCCCAGCATTTT. Its translation is CASSLAGRNSNQPQHF.